This T cell receptor beta chain was identified in a study of CD8 T cells in ankylosing spondylitis. Study conclusions and caveats: The study looked at matched synovial fluid samples from ankylosing spondylitis patients. Disease-linked clones were reported to be significantly enriched there. Seemingly characteristic of ankylosing spondylitis blood was a TCR beta motif consisting of eight highly homologous variants. Relatively rare in peripheral blood, disease-linked clones were also CD8+.

In this sample, this clonotype turned up once. The target antigen is unknown. The authors made TCR beta libraries by quantitative 5'-RACE with molecular barcodes. From the 5' RACE reads, TCRdb called clonotypes with MiXCR, one entry per CDR3 protein. The sample has about 240,000 distinct CDR3 sequences, roughly 10% seen once; the top ten hold about 6.8%. Between the trimmed V and J ends, which lost 4 bases and 7 bases, there was a span of 16 bases. CDR1 is MGHRA and CDR2 is YSYEKL in the germline V gene. CDR3 length: 15 amino acids. The sequencing input was blood, either unsorted or a sorted T cell fraction (not recorded which). The chain employs TRBV4-1 and TRBJ1-4; no reliable D call. The clonotype originates from a male donor with ankylosing spondylitis or in good health (not recorded which). The CDR3 is CASSLSLDDFEKLFF. DNA for the CDR3: TGCGCCAGCAGCCTCTCCCTAGATGACTTTGAAAAACTGTTTTTT.